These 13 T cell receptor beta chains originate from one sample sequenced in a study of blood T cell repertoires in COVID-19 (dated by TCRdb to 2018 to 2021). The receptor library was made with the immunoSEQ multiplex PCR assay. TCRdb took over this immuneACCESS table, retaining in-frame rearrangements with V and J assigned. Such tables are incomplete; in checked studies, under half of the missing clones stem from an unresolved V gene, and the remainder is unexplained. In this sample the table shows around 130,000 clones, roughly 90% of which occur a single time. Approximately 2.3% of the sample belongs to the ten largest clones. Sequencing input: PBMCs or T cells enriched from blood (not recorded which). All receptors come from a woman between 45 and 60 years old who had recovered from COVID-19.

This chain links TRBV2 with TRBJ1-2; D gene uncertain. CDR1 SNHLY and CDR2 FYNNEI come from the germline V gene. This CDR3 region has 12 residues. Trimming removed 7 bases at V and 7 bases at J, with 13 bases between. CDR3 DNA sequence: TGTGCCAGCATTGGCGCGGTCGGTGGCTACACCTTC. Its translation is CASIGAVGGYTF.

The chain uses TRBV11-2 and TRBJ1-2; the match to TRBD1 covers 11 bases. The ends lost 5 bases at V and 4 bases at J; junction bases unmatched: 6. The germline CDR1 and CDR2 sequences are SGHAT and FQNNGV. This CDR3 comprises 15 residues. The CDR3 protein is CASSLGQGAGYGYTF. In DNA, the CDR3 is TGTGCCAGCAGCCTCGGACAGGGGGCGGGCTATGGCTACACCTTC.

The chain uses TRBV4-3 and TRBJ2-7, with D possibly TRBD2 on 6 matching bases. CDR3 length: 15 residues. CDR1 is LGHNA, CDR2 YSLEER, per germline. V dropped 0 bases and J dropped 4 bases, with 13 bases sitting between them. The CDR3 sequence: CASSQEGLPFYEQYF. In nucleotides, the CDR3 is TGCGCCAGCAGCCAAGAGGGACTGCCGTTTTACGAGCAGTACTTC.

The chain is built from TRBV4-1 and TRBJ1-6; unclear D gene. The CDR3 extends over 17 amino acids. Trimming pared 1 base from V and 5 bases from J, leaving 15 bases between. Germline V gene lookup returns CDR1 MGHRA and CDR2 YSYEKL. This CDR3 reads CASSQGGSAFDNSPLHF. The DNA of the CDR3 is TGCGCCAGCAGCCAAGGAGGCTCGGCTTTCGATAATTCACCCCTCCACTTT.

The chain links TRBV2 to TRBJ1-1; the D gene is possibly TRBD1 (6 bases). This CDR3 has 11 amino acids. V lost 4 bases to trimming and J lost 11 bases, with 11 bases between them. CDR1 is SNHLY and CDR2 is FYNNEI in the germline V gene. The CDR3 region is CASSARGDAFF. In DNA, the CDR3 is TGTGCCAGCAGTGCCAGGGGCGACGCTTTCTTT.

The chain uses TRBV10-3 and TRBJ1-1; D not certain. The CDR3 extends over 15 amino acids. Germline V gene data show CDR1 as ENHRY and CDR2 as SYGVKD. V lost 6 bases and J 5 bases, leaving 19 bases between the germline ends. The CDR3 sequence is CAISDPPRSGTEAFF. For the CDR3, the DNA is TGTGCCATCAGCGACCCCCCGAGGTCGGGTACTGAAGCTTTCTTT.

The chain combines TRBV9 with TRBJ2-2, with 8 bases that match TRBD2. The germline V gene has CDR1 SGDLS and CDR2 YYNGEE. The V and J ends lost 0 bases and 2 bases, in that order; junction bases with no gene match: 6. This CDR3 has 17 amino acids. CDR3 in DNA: TGTGCCAGCAGCGTAGAAAGCGGGGGCCTCAACACCGGGGAGCTGTTTTTT. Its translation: CASSVESGGLNTGELFF.

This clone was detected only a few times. The CDR3 nucleotides are TGTGCCAGCAGCTTAGGGGACAGGAGCAATCAGCCCCAGCATTTT. Its translation is CASSLGDRSNQPQHF. This chain uses TRBV7-6 with TRBJ1-5, with 8 bases that match TRBD1. The CDR3 is 15 amino acids. V trimming: 1 base; J trimming: 1 base; junction bases outside the gene matches: 0. From germline, CDR1 is SGHVS and CDR2 FNYEAQ.

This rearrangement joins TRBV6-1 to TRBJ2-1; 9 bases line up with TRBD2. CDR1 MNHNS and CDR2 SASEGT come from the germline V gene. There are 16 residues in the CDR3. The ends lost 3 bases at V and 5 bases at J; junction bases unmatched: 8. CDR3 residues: CASSEGASGEDNEQFF. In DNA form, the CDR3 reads TGTGCCAGCAGTGAGGGAGCTAGCGGGGAGGACAATGAGCAGTTCTTC.

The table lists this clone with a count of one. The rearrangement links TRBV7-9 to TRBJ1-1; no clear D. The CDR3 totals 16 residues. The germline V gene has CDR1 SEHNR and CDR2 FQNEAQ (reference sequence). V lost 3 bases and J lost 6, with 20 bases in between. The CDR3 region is CASSFVFGLKEPEAFF. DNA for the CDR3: TGTGCCAGCAGCTTCGTGTTTGGACTTAAGGAGCCTGAAGCTTTCTTT. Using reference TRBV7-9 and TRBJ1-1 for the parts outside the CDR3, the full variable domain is DTGVSQNPRHKITKRGQNVTFRCDPISEHNRLYWYRQTLGQGPEFLTYFQNEAQLEKSRLLSDRFSAERPKGSFSTLEIQRTEQGDSAMYLCASSFVFGLKEPEAFFGQGTRLTVV.

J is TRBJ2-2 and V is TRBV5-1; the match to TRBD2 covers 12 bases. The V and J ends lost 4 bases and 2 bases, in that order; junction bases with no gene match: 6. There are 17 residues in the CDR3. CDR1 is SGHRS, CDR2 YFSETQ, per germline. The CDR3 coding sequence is TGCGCCAGCAGCCAAACTAGCGGGGGGCCCAACACCGGGGAGCTGTTTTTT. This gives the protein CASSQTSGGPNTGELFF.

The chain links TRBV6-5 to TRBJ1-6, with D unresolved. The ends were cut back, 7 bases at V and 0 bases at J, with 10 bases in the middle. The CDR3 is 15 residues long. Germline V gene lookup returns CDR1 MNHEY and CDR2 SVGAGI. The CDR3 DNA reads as TGTGCCAGCAAGGCACAGAGCTCCTATAATTCACCCCTCCACTTT. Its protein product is CASKAQSSYNSPLHF.

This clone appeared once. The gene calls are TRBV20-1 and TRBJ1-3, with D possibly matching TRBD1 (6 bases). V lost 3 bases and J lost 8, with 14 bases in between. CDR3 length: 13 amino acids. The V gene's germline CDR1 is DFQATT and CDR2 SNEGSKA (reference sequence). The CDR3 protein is CSASGGPGHTIYF. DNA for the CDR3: TGCAGTGCTAGTGGGGGCCCCGGCCACACCATATATTTT.